The clone carrying this TCR beta chain was observed at least ten times. CDR3 size: 14 residues. CDR1 KGHDR and CDR2 SFDVKD come from the germline V gene. Trimming removed 5 bases at V and 3 bases at J, with 7 bases between. Thyroid surgery was performed in patients who had received no treatment beforehand. This sample was included in a study of metastatic and nonmetastatic thyroid tumors. Study details: From malignant and benign thyroid patients, repertoires in blood and in tumor or nodule tissue were compared.

TCRdb re-called clones via MiXCR from the PCR reads. The sample shows tens of thousands of clones, roughly a quarter of them seen only once. The sample taken for sequencing was blood. This sequence joins TRBV24-1 and TRBJ2-6; tentatively, D is TRBD2 (5 bases). The receptor comes from a male donor with papillary thyroid cancer or a benign thyroid nodule (not recorded which). Some clones in this sample may be carry-over from other donors' samples. The CDR3 DNA reads as TGTGCCACCAGTGCAAGCGGTGGGGCCAACGTCCTGACTTTC. As protein: CATSASGGANVLTF.